This TCR beta chain was sequenced in a study of graft-versus-host responses after intestinal transplantation. The method was immunoSEQ multiplex PCR; TCRdb's version includes in-frame clones alone and lacks a portion of them. The sample includes about 60,000 clones, under 90% seen only once; the top ten take roughly 1.7%. Researchers processed graft tissue to release intraepithelial and lamina propria lymphocytes. The CDR3 loop spans 15 amino acids. V lost 4 bases and J lost 5; bases outside the gene matches: 11. CDR1 is SGHRS, CDR2 YFSETQ, per germline. The sequencing used ileum tissue, collected approximately 370 days after transplant. The J gene is TRBJ1-1, the V gene TRBV5-1; 7 positions match TRBD1. The sequence was obtained from a human patient who received an intestinal transplant, so some T cells may come from the graft donor. CDR3 nucleotides: TGCGCCAGCAGCACGACCGGGACAGCGGGGACTGAAGCTTTCTTT. As protein: CASSTTGTAGTEAFF.